This T cell receptor (beta chain) is from a study of blood T cell repertoires in COVID-19. For the study at large: From T cells, B-cell-depleted T cells, or PBMCs came the material, which was cDNA or gDNA.

Per the germline V gene, CDR1 is LNHDA and CDR2 is SQIVND (reference sequence). V was clipped by 4 bases and J by 9 bases, with 22 bases between them. The CDR3 is made up of 16 amino acids. Profiling relied on immunoSEQ multiplex PCR, and the TCRdb table lists in-frame clones only, not all of them. The sample lists about 270,000 clones, roughly 90% occurring once. Participant ages covered roughly 18 to 89 years across 24 US areas. Participant reports of clinical history set cohort assignment. The recovered donors of Cohort 3 showed two negative PCRs, clearance, or symptom resolution. The sequence was obtained from a woman between 50 and 59 years old who had recovered from COVID-19. The source material was PBMCs or T cells enriched from blood (not recorded which). V and J are TRBV19 and TRBJ1-5, with unresolved D. CDR3 nucleotides: TGTGCCAGTAGTACCTCAATGAGTCCCCAACGGGGGCCCCAGCATTTT. Amino acids: CASSTSMSPQRGPQHF. The complete variable domain, with remaining parts taken from reference TRBV19 and TRBJ1-5, reads DGGITQSPKYLFRKEGQNVTLSCEQNLNHDAMYWYRQDPGQGLRLIYYSQIVNDFQKGDIAEGYSVSREKKESFPLTVTSAQKNPTAFYLCASSTSMSPQRGPQHFGDGTRLSIL.